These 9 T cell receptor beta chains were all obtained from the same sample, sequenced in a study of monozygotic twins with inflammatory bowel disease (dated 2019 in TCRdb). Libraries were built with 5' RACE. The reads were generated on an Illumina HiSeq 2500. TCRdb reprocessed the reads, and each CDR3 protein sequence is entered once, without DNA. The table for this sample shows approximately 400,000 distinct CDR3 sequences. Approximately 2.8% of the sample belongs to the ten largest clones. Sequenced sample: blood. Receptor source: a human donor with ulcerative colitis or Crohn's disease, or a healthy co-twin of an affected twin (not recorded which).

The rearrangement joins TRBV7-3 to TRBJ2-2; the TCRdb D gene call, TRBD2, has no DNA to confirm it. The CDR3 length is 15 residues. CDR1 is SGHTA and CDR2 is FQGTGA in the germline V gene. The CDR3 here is CASSPGLVFPGELFF.

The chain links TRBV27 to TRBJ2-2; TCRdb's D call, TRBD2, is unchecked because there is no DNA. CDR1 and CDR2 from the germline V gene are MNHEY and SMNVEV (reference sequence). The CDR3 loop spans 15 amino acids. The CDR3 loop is CASSFWREGPGELFF.

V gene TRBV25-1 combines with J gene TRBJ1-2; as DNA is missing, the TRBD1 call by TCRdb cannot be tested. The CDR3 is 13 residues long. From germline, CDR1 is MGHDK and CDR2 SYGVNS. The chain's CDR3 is CASIYGTYYGYTF.

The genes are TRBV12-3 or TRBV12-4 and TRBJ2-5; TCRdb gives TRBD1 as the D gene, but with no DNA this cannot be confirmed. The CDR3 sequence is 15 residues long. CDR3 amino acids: CASSFTGQGGETQYF.

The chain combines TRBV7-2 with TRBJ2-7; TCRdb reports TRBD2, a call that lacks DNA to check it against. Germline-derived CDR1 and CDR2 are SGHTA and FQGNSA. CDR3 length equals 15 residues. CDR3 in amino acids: CASRISGGGSYEQYF.

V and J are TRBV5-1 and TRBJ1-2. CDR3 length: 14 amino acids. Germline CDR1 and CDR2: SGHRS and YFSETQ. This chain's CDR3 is CASSLDAGNYGYTF.

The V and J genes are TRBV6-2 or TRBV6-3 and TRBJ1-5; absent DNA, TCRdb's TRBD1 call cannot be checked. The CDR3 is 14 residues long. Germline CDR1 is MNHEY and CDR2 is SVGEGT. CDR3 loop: CASRKGQLNQPQHF.

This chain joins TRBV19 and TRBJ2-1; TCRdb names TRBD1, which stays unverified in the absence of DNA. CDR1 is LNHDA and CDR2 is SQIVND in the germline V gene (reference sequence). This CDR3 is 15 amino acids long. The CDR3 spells CATSRQGSSWDEQFF.

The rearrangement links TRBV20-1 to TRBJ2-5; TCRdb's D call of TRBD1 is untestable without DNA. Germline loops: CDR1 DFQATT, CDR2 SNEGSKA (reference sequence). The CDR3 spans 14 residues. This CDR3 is CSAPGQGRKETQYF.